The rows below give T cell receptor beta chains drawn from one sample of a study of T cells after yellow fever vaccination. TCRdb analysed the 5' RACE reads with MiXCR anew, one entry per CDR3 protein. The table has 550,000 to 750,000 distinct CDR3 sequences, roughly 13% seen once; the top ten hold 11% to 15%. The material was PBMCs, obtained on the day of the yellow fever booster vaccination. The receptors stem from a man aged 25 to 45 who received the YFV17D yellow fever vaccine. Both conserved end residues are part of each CDR3. The order of the fields is D gene, J gene, V gene, clone size, CDR3 protein, CDR3 DNA. The D gene is left open where the match is weak. Size is stated for part of the rows, as once, few or many counts, or as a class when the clone is expanded.

NA | TRBJ2-2 | TRBV7-8 | NA | CASSPIGELFF | TGTGCCAGCAGCCCGATCGGGGAGCTGTTTTTT
NA | TRBJ1-3 | TRBV7-9 | few | CASSTLFSGNTIYF | TGTGCCAGCAGCACGCTATTCTCTGGAAACACCATATATTTT
TRBD1 | TRBJ2-1 | TRBV7-9 | NA | CASSLPGQGINEQFF | TGTGCCAGCAGCCTCCCGGGACAGGGCATCAATGAGCAGTTCTTC
TRBD2 | TRBJ2-7 | TRBV11-2 | NA | CASSIWRGSLLGSYEQYF | TGTGCCAGCAGCATATGGCGCGGGAGTCTTCTCGGGTCCTACGAGCAGTACTTC
NA | TRBJ2-1 | TRBV10-3 | NA | CAIKPGADNEQFF | TGTGCCATCAAACCCGGGGCCGACAATGAGCAGTTCTTC
TRBD2 | TRBJ2-7 | TRBV20-1 | few | CSAPPGGGHEQYF | TGCAGTGCTCCTCCCGGGGGGGGGCACGAGCAGTACTTC
NA | TRBJ2-1 | TRBV20-1 | few | CSARVSDNEQFF | TGCAGTGCTAGAGTTAGCGACAATGAGCAGTTCTTC
NA | TRBJ2-1 | TRBV6-1 | few | CASRGGPGRNEQFF | TGTGCCAGCAGGGGGGGTCCTGGGAGGAATGAGCAGTTCTTC
NA | TRBJ1-3 | TRBV5-4 | NA | CASSLPSSPGNTIYF | TGTGCCAGCAGCTTACCCAGCTCTCCGGGAAACACCATATATTTT
TRBD1 | TRBJ2-3 | TRBV12-3/TRBV12-4 | few | CASAQGQGFDTQYF | TGTGCCAGCGCCCAGGGACAGGGATTCGATACGCAGTATTTT
NA | TRBJ2-3 | TRBV7-9 | many | CASSKSADTQYF | TGTGCCAGCAGCAAGTCAGCGGATACGCAGTATTTT
TRBD1 | TRBJ1-1 | TRBV27 | few | CASSPDRGRTTEAFF | TGTGCCAGCAGCCCAGACAGGGGCCGCACCACTGAAGCTTTCTTT
NA | TRBJ2-5 | TRBV7-9 | NA | CASSFVQVLLAETQYF | TGTGCCAGCAGCTTCGTTCAGGTCCTTTTGGCAGAGACCCAGTACTTC
NA | TRBJ2-5 | TRBV2 | many | CASSETGTETQYF | TGTGCCAGCAGTGAGACAGGAACAGAGACCCAGTACTTC
TRBD1 | TRBJ1-4 | TRBV12-3/TRBV12-4 | few | CASSLERTGGEKLFF | TGTGCCAGCAGTTTGGAAAGGACAGGAGGTGAAAAACTGTTTTTT
NA | TRBJ2-3 | TRBV12-3/TRBV12-4 | few | CASSPKWGISTDTQYF | TGTGCCAGCAGCCCGAAGTGGGGGATTTCCACAGATACGCAGTATTTT
NA | TRBJ2-1 | TRBV20-1 | few | CCARDLRWENDYNEQFF | TGCTGTGCTAGAGATCTCAGGTGGGAAAACGACTACAATGAGCAGTTCTTC
NA | TRBJ2-2 | TRBV12-3/TRBV12-4 | NA | CASSLGDSFGELFF | TGTGCCAGCAGCCTCGGTGACAGTTTCGGGGAGCTGTTTTTT
TRBD2 | TRBJ2-7 | TRBV7-6 | NA | CASSLTTGTSQYEQYF | TGTGCCAGCAGCTTAACCACCGGGACTAGCCAGTACGAGCAGTACTTC
NA | TRBJ2-5 | TRBV9 | few | CASSVAGVSETQYF | TGTGCCAGCAGCGTAGCGGGAGTATCAGAGACCCAGTACTTC
TRBD2 | TRBJ2-7 | TRBV5-5 | NA | CASSLLAGTSYEQYF | TGTGCCAGCAGCTTATTAGCGGGCACTTCCTACGAGCAGTACTTC
NA | TRBJ1-2 | TRBV4-3 | few | CASSQETRGRSNYGYTF | TGCGCCAGCAGCCAAGAAACTCGGGGGAGATCTAACTATGGCTACACCTTC